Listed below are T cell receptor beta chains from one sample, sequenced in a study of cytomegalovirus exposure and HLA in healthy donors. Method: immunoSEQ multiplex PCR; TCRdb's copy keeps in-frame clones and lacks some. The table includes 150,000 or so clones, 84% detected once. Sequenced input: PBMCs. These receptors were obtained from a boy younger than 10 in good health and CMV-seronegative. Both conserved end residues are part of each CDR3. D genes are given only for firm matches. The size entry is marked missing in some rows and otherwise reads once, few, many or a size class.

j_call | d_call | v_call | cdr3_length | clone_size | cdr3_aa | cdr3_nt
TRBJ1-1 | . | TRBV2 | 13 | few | CASRLTGNTEAFF | TGTGCCAGCAGGTTAACAGGGAACACTGAAGCTTTCTTT
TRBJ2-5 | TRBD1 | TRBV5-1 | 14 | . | CASSASTGSETQYF | TGCGCCAGCAGCGCTTCGACAGGGTCAGAGACCCAGTACTTC
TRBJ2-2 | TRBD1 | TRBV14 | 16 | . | CASSLRQGALVGELFF | TGTGCCAGCAGCCTCCGACAGGGGGCTTTGGTCGGGGAGCTGTTTTTT
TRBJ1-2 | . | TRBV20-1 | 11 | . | CSAKTQGGYTF | TGCAGTGCTAAGACGCAGGGAGGCTACACCTTC
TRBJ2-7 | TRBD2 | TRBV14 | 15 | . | CASSLGLAGSYEQYF | TGTGCCAGCAGCCTAGGACTAGCGGGCTCCTACGAGCAGTACTTC
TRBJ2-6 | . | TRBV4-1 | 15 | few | CASSRQGSGANVLTF | TGCGCCAGCAGCCGCCAGGGCTCTGGGGCCAACGTCCTGACTTTC
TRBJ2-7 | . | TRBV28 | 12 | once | CASKDFSYEQYF | TGTGCCAGCAAGGACTTCTCCTACGAGCAGTACTTC
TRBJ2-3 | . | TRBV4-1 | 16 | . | CASSQVGRELTDTQYF | TGCGCCAGCAGCCAAGTGGGGCGGGAACTCACAGATACGCAGTATTTT
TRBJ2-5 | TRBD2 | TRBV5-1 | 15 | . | CASSLEAGGEETQYF | TGCGCCAGCAGCTTGGAAGCGGGAGGGGAAGAGACCCAGTACTTC
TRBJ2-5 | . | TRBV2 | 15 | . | CASSDRRLVQETQYF | TGTGCCAGCAGTGATAGGAGACTAGTTCAAGAGACCCAGTACTTC
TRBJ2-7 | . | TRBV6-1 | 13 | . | CASGGVSSYEQYF | TGTGCCAGCGGAGGGGTGTCGTCCTACGAGCAGTACTTC
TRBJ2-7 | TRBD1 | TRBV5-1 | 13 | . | CASSWDRVYEQYF | TGCGCCAGCAGCTGGGACAGGGTCTACGAGCAGTACTTC
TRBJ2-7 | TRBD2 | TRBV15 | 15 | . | CATSPKLAGDYEQYF | TGTGCCACCAGCCCCAAGCTAGCGGGGGACTACGAGCAGTACTTC
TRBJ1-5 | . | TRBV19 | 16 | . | CASSNYWQGGNQPQHF | TGTGCCAGTAGTAATTATTGGCAGGGAGGTAATCAGCCCCAGCATTTT
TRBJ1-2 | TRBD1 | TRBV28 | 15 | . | CASSQSGQGRYGYTF | TGTGCCAGCAGCCAATCGGGACAGGGGCGCTATGGCTACACCTTC
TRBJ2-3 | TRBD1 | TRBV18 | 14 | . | CASSLGTGDRTQYF | TGTGCCAGCTCACTAGGGACAGGGGATCGTACGCAGTATTTT
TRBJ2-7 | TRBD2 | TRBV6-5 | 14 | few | CASRWTSGNYEQYF | TGTGCCAGCAGGTGGACTAGCGGAAACTACGAGCAGTACTTC
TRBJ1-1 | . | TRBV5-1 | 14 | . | CASSPEGGDTEAFF | TGCGCCAGCAGCCCGGAAGGGGGTGACACTGAAGCTTTCTTT
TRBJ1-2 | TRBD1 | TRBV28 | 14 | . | CASSFGGRGYGYTF | TGTGCCAGCAGTTTTGGCGGCAGGGGGTATGGCTACACCTTC
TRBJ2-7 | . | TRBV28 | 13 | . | CASSPTVPYEQYF | TGTGCCAGCAGCCCCACAGTACCCTACGAGCAGTACTTC
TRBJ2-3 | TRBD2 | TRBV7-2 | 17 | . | CASSAQSGLADTDTQYF | TGTGCCAGCAGCGCCCAATCAGGACTAGCGGACACAGATACGCAGTATTTT
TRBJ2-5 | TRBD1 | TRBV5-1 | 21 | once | CASSKRPGTGRAREWGETQYF | TGCGCCAGCAGCAAAAGACCCGGGACAGGGAGGGCGCGGGAGTGGGGAGAGACCCAGTACTTC
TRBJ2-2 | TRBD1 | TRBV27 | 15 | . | CASSLLSQGAGELFF | TGTGCCAGCAGTTTATTGAGCCAGGGGGCCGGGGAGCTGTTTTTT
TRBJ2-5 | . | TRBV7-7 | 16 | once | CASSPEPGQSLETQYF | TGTGCTAGCAGTCCTGAGCCCGGACAATCGTTAGAGACCCAGTACTTC
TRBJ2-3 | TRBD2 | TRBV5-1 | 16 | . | CASSSGTSGSTDTQYF | TGCGCCAGCAGCTCCGGGACTAGCGGGTCCACAGATACGCAGTATTTT
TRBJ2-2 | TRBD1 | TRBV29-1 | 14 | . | CSVEIGQGVGELFF | TGCAGCGTTGAAATTGGTCAGGGGGTAGGGGAGCTGTTTTTT
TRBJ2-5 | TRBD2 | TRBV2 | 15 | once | CASSSSGLAEETQYF | TGTGCCAGCTCCTCTAGTGGGCTAGCGGAAGAGACCCAGTACTTC
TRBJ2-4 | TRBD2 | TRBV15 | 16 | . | CATSTRAGLGGNIQYF | TGTGCCACCAGCACACGAGCGGGACTAGGGGGTAACATTCAGTACTTC
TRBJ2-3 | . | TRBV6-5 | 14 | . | CASSWGTSTDTQYF | TGTGCCAGCAGTTGGGGGACAAGCACAGATACGCAGTATTTT
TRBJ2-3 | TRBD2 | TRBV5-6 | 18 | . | CASSLPSLAGGRADTQYF | TGTGCCAGCAGCTTGCCCTCACTAGCGGGAGGGCGGGCAGATACGCAGTATTTT
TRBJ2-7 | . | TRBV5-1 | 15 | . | CASSLDLYGGLEQYF | TGCGCCAGCAGCTTGGATTTGTACGGGGGTCTCGAGCAGTACTTC
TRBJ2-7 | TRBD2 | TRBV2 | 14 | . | CASIKRPSGSGGSF | TGTGCCAGCATTAAAAGACCTAGCGGGAGTGGCGGATCCTTC
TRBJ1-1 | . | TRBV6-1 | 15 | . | CAGSRPQGAHTEAFF | TGTGCCGGAAGCCGGCCGCAGGGCGCGCACACTGAAGCTTTCTTT
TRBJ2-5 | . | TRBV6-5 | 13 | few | CASSYPGGRTQYF | TGTGCCAGCAGTTATCCCGGTGGTAGGACCCAGTACTTC
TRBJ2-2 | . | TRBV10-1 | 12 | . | CASSADTGELFF | TGCGCCAGCAGTGCCGACACCGGGGAGCTGTTTTTT
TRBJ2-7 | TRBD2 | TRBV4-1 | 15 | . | CASSQVSGAGPEQYF | TGCGCCAGCAGCCAAGTTAGCGGGGCTGGACCCGAGCAGTACTTC
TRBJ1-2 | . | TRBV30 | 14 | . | CAWTGVGQRDGYTF | TGTGCCTGGACGGGGGTTGGGCAAAGGGATGGCTACACCTTC
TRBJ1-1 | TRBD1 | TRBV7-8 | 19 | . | CASSTKPGQHTSMNTEAFF | TGTGCCAGCAGCACAAAGCCGGGACAGCATACTTCGATGAACACTGAAGCTTTCTTT
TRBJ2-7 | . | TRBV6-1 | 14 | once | CASSEGAGWYEQYF | TGTGCCAGCAGTGAAGGGGCAGGATGGTACGAGCAGTACTTC
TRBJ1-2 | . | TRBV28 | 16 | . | CASSRISPGANYGYTF | TGTGCCAGCAGCCGAATTTCCCCAGGGGCTAACTATGGCTACACCTTC
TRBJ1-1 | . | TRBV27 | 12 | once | CASSLNGQKAFF | TGTGCCAGCAGTTTAAACGGACAGAAAGCTTTCTTT
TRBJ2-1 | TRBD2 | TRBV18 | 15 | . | CASSPGAGGANEQFF | TGTGCCAGCTCCCCCGGGGCGGGAGGCGCAAATGAGCAGTTCTTC
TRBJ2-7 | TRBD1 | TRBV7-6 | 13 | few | CASSLKTGAEQYF | TGTGCCAGCAGCTTAAAAACAGGGGCCGAGCAGTACTTC
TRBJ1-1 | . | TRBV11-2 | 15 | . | CASSLDGRQNTEAFF | TGTGCCAGCAGCTTAGATGGCAGGCAGAACACTGAAGCTTTCTTT
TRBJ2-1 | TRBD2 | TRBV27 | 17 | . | CASSSLGTSAAYNEQFF | TGTGCCAGCAGTTCACTCGGGACTAGCGCCGCCTACAATGAGCAGTTCTTC
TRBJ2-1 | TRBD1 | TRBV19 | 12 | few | CASKTGWNEQFF | TGTGCCAGTAAGACAGGGTGGAATGAGCAGTTCTTC
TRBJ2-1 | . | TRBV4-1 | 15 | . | CASSLEGLSYNEQFF | TGCGCCAGCAGCTTGGAGGGCCTGTCCTACAATGAGCAGTTCTTC
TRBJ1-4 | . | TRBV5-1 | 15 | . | CASSYQTASNEKLFF | TGCGCCAGCAGCTACCAGACAGCCAGTAATGAAAAACTGTTTTTT
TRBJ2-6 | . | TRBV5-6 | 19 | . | CASSQSWDFSTSGANVLTF | TGTGCCAGCAGCCAAAGCTGGGACTTCTCAACCTCTGGGGCCAACGTCCTGACTTTC
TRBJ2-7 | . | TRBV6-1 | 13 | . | CASSEAGPYEQYF | TGTGCCAGCAGTGAAGCGGGGCCCTACGAGCAGTACTTC
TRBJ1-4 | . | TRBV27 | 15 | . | CASSPTGVGNEKLFF | TGTGCCAGCAGTCCCACAGGTGTGGGCAATGAAAAACTGTTTTTT
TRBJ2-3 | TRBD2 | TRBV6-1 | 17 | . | CASSESRTSVYLDTQYF | TGTGCCAGCAGTGAATCAAGGACTAGCGTATACTTAGATACGCAGTATTTT
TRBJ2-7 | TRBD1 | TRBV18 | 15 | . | CASSPGSRGHNEQYF | TGTGCCAGCTCACCAGGGTCCAGGGGGCATAACGAGCAGTACTTC
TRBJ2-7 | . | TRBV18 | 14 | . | CASSLGRLGYEQYF | TGTGCCAGCTCACTAGGGAGATTAGGCTACGAGCAGTACTTC
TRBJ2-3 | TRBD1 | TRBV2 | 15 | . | CASSSGTGGTDTQYF | TGTGCCAGCAGCTCCGGGACAGGGGGCACAGATACGCAGTATTTT
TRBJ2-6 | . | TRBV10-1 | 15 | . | CASSPQGSGANVLTF | TGCGCCAGCAGCCCTCAGGGCTCTGGGGCCAACGTCCTGACTTTC
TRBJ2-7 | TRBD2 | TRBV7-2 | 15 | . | CASSLGGSGIDEQYF | TGTGCCAGCAGCTTAGGGGGTAGCGGGATCGACGAGCAGTACTTC
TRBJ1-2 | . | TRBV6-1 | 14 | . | CASRDTGSLYGYTF | TGTGCCAGCAGGGATACAGGGTCCCTCTATGGCTACACCTTC
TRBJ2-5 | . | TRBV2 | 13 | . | CASSAVYQETQYF | TGTGCCAGCAGTGCCGTATACCAAGAGACCCAGTACTTC
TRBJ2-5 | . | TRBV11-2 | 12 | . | CASSLDREGQYF | TGTGCCAGCAGCTTAGACCGGGAAGGGCAGTACTTC